The 5 T cell receptor beta chains in this list originate from one sample, sequenced in a study of blood T cell repertoires in COVID-19. Clones were read by immunoSEQ multiplex PCR, and TCRdb kept only the in-frame ones, dropping some. The sample consists of 150,000 to 200,000 clones, 78% of them appearing once. Sequenced input: PBMCs or T cells enriched from blood (not recorded which). Every receptor here comes from a woman aged 45-65 years who had recovered from COVID-19.

The CDR3 DNA is TGTGCCAGCAGCCAAGACGGCCTATCCCCCGGACACTACTATGGCTACACCTTC. This translates into CASSQDGLSPGHYYGYTF. This sequence joins TRBV3-1 (or the pseudogene TRBV3-2) and TRBJ1-2, with a possible D match to TRBD1 (5 bases). The CDR3 has 18 amino acids. Germline CDR1 is LGHDT and CDR2 is YNNKEL (reference sequence). Trimming took 0 bases from V and 3 from J, leaving 20 bases between them.

This sequence joins TRBV19 and TRBJ1-1, with TRBD1 matching 7 bases. The germline CDR1 and CDR2 sequences are LNHDA and SQIVND (reference sequence). The trim removed 2 bases at V and 2 bases at J, leaving 2 bases unmatched. The CDR3 length is 14 residues. The CDR3 DNA follows: TGTGCCAGTAGTATAAAGGGGGCCAACACTGAAGCTTTCTTT. Protein: CASSIKGANTEAFF. The variable domain in full, completed from reference TRBV19 and TRBJ1-1, reads DGGITQSPKYLFRKEGQNVTLSCEQNLNHDAMYWYRQDPGQGLRLIYYSQIVNDFQKGDIAEGYSVSREKKESFPLTVTSAQKNPTAFYLCASSIKGANTEAFFGQGTRLTVV.

This chain uses TRBV7-9 with TRBJ1-3; TRBD1 agrees at 12 bases. Germline CDR1 reads SEHNR; CDR2 reads FQNEAQ (reference sequence). Trimming at V came to 5 bases and at J to 3 bases, leaving 5 bases not matched to a gene. The CDR3 consists of 16 residues. The CDR3 region is CASSAGQGAGGNTIYF. The CDR3 nucleotides are TGTGCCAGCAGCGCGGGACAGGGGGCGGGTGGAAACACCATATATTTT.

Comments on this clone: A far larger clone is just one base off, so this is likely a read error. The V gene is TRBV11-2, the J gene TRBJ2-5; no definite D call. The length of the CDR3 is 11 residues. Trimming left V 2 bases short and J 5 bases short, with 3 bases between. CDR1 SGHAT and CDR2 FQNNGV come from the germline V gene. The CDR3 is CASSLLETQYF. CDR3 DNA sequence: TGTGCCAGCAGCTTACTCGAGACCCAGTACTTC.

The chain couples TRBV28 to TRBJ1-2; 7 bases match TRBD1. Germline CDR1 and CDR2: MDHEN and SYDVKM. With 7 bases clipped from V and 1 base from J, the junction kept 6 bases outside the gene matches. There are 14 residues in the CDR3. CDR3 region: CASTFDRVNYGYTF. DNA for the CDR3: TGTGCCAGCACCTTCGACAGGGTTAACTATGGCTACACCTTC.